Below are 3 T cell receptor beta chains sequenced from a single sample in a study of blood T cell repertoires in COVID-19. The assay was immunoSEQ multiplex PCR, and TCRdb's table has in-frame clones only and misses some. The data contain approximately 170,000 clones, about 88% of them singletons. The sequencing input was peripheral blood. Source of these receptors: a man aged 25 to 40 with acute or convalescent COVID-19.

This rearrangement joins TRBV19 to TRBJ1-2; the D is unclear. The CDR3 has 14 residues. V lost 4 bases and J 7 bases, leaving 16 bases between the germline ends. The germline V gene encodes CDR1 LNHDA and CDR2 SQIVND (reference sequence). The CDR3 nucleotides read TGTGCCAGTAGTACCCCCTCGGGAATAACTGGCTACACCTTC. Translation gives CASSTPSGITGYTF. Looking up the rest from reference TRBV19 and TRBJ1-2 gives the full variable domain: DGGITQSPKYLFRKEGQNVTLSCEQNLNHDAMYWYRQDPGQGLRLIYYSQIVNDFQKGDIAEGYSVSREKKESFPLTVTSAQKNPTAFYLCASSTPSGITGYTFGSGTRLTVV.

The CDR3: CASSGKGNGAEETQYF. The CDR3 nucleotides are TGTGCCAGCAGCGGGAAGGGCAACGGAGCGGAAGAGACCCAGTACTTC. The rearrangement uses TRBV11-3 and TRBJ2-5, with a tentative D call TRBD2 (5 bases). Germline assignment: CDR1 SGHNT and CDR2 YENEEA. V was shortened by 5 bases and J by 3 bases, with 19 bases between the two germline ends. The CDR3 sequence is 16 residues long.

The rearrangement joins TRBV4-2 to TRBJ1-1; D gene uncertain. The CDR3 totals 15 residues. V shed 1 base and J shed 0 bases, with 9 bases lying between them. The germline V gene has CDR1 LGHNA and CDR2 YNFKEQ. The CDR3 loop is CASSQGLHMNTEAFF. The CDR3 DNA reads TGTGCCAGCAGCCAAGGACTTCACATGAACACTGAAGCTTTCTTT.